The clone carrying this T cell receptor (beta chain) was seen at least ten times. Its matching antigen is unknown. The source of the sample is a study of T-cell memory formation after mild COVID-19. Looking at the study overall: Clusters were largely donor specific. Study results and limitations: Second-wave clones peaking on day 37 lacked confirmed SARS-CoV-2 specificity.

Employing constant-segment primers, 5'RACE generated TCR alpha and TCR beta cDNA libraries bearing sample barcodes and UMIs. TCRdb re-called the 5' RACE reads through MiXCR, storing one row per CDR3 protein. Of approximately 40,000 distinct CDR3 sequences listed, approximately 10% are singletons. CDR1 is LGHDT, CDR2 YNNKEL, per germline (reference sequence). V was cut by 3 bases and J by 3 bases, with 3 bases left in between. The CDR3 contains 12 residues. The rearrangement uses TRBV3-1 and TRBJ1-3, with unresolved D. The clonotype was recovered from a man younger than 35 who had mild COVID-19 (a few samples of this study predate the infection). Cell type and time point are not known. The sample taken for sequencing was PBMCs or a T cell subset sorted from them (not recorded which). The CDR3 spells CASSQGGNTIYF. In nucleotides, the CDR3 is TGTGCCAGCAGCCAGGGTGGAAACACCATATATTTT. The entire variable domain, with the rest obtained from reference TRBV3-1 and TRBJ1-3, is as follows: DTAVSQTPKYLVTQMGNDKSIKCEQNLGHDTMYWYKQDSKKFLKIMFSYNNKELIINETVPNRFSPKSPDKAHLNLHINSLELGDSAVYFCASSQGGNTIYFGEGSWLTVV.